The clone carrying this TCR beta chain showed up many times. This record belongs to a study of identical twins. All donors were healthy Caucasians. Trimming removed 1 base from V and 2 bases from J, with 9 bases in between. The CDR3 runs to 14 residues. The germline V gene encodes CDR1 SGHDN and CDR2 FVKESK. Template switching introduced a universal primer site, and the cDNA bore unique molecular identifiers. TCRdb analysed the 5' RACE reads with MiXCR anew, one entry per CDR3 protein. The sample includes approximately 630,000 distinct CDR3 sequences, just over 7% of them seen just once. This sample was also put to use in a study of yellow fever vaccine responses in identical twins. In that study: Vaccine T cell responses of twins reportedly seemed partly convergent and partly personalized.

The TCR comes from a woman between 18 and 29 years old in good health. The V call is TRBV14, the J call TRBJ2-7; D may correspond to TRBD1 or TRBD2 (5 bases each). Sequencing used PBMCs. The CDR3 DNA reads as TGTGCCAGCAGCCAAGGGACGGGACCCTACGAGCAGTACTTC. Encoded protein: CASSQGTGPYEQYF. The full variable domain, completed using reference TRBV14 and TRBJ2-7, is EAGVTQFPSHSVIEKGQTVTLRCDPISGHDNLYWYRRVMGKEIKFLLHFVKESKQDESGMPNNRFLAERTGGTYSTLKVQPAELEDSGVYFCASSQGTGPYEQYFGPGTRLTVT.